The rows below give T cell receptor beta chains drawn from one sample of a study of cytomegalovirus exposure and HLA in healthy donors. Using immunoSEQ multiplex PCR, the repertoire was profiled, and TCRdb retains in-frame clones only, with some absent. The table shows 170,000 or so clones, with about 80% occurring only once. Sequencing was done on a sample of PBMCs. These receptors were obtained from a woman younger than 35 in good health and CMV-seropositive. CDR3s include the opening cysteine and the closing phenylalanine or tryptophan. The D gene is left open where the match is weak. Clone size is stated in some rows and not others, as once, few, many or a class when expanded.

J: TRBJ1-2
D: .
V: TRBV6-6
size: .
DNA: TGTGCCAGCGGCTCCTACGGGACACGCGCTAACTATGGCTACACCTTC
CDR3: CASGSYGTRANYGYTF

J: TRBJ2-1
D: .
V: TRBV15
size: once
DNA: TGTGCCACCAGCAGTCGAGACCAGGGTGCCAATGAGCAGTTCTTC
CDR3: CATSSRDQGANEQFF

J: TRBJ2-1
D: .
V: TRBV19
size: .
DNA: TGTGCCAGTAGTATAGAGGCCCTCGTCCATGAGCAGTTCTTC
CDR3: CASSIEALVHEQFF

J: TRBJ1-2
D: .
V: TRBV18
size: once
DNA: TGTGCCAGCTCACGAATGGACTCACCTTTGAGTGGCTACACCTTC
CDR3: CASSRMDSPLSGYTF

J: TRBJ2-5
D: TRBD2
V: TRBV6-1
size: .
DNA: TGTGCCAGCAGTGAACCTCGGACTAGCGGGCTGGAGACCCAGTACTTC
CDR3: CASSEPRTSGLETQYF

J: TRBJ1-1
D: .
V: TRBV28
size: .
DNA: TGTGCCAGCAGTGTTACACTTGACAGAAGTAACACTGAAGCTTTCTTT
CDR3: CASSVTLDRSNTEAFF

J: TRBJ1-2
D: .
V: TRBV5-6
size: .
DNA: TGTGCCAGCAGCTTGTCTCGGACAGCTTATGGCTACACCTTC
CDR3: CASSLSRTAYGYTF

J: TRBJ2-2
D: .
V: TRBV5-1
size: .
DNA: TGCGCCAGCAGGGAGTCGGCGGGGGAGCTGTTTTTT
CDR3: CASRESAGELFF

J: TRBJ2-1
D: TRBD1
V: TRBV7-9
size: .
DNA: TGTGCCAGCAGACTATTGACAGGGAACTCCTACAATGAGCAGTTCTTC
CDR3: CASRLLTGNSYNEQFF

J: TRBJ1-2
D: TRBD1
V: TRBV14
size: .
DNA: TGTGCCAGCAGAAGCACAGGGGCCTCCTATGGCTACACCTTC
CDR3: CASRSTGASYGYTF

J: TRBJ2-1
D: .
V: TRBV9
size: .
DNA: TGTGCCAGCAGCGGCGGGACCCTCGGTGACAATGAGCAGTTCTTC
CDR3: CASSGGTLGDNEQFF

J: TRBJ2-1
D: TRBD2
V: TRBV9
size: once
DNA: TGTGCCAGCAGCGTAGGGACTAGCGGGGGTTACAATGAGCAGTTCTTC
CDR3: CASSVGTSGGYNEQFF

J: TRBJ2-1
D: TRBD2
V: TRBV11-3
size: .
DNA: TGTGCCAGCAGCCTAGGGGGGACTAGCGGGTCCGCCTCCTACAATGAGCAGTTCTTC
CDR3: CASSLGGTSGSASYNEQFF

J: TRBJ2-7
D: TRBD1
V: TRBV7-2
size: .
DNA: TGTGCCAGCAGCCCTCAGGGGGCCTACGAGCAGTACTTC
CDR3: CASSPQGAYEQYF

J: TRBJ1-1
D: .
V: TRBV29-1
size: .
DNA: TGCAGCGTTGTACTGCGGCGAAGAGGGACTGAAGCTTTCTTT
CDR3: CSVVLRRRGTEAFF

J: TRBJ2-7
D: TRBD1
V: TRBV12-5
size: .
DNA: TGTGCTAGTGGTCCATCGGGACAGGTATCCTACGAGCAGTACTTC
CDR3: CASGPSGQVSYEQYF

J: TRBJ2-2
D: TRBD2
V: TRBV5-6
size: .
DNA: TGTGCCAGCAGCAGGAGGGTATTGGCTAGCGGATACACCGGGGAGCTGTTTTTT
CDR3: CASSRRVLASGYTGELFF

J: TRBJ2-3
D: .
V: TRBV19
size: .
DNA: TGTGCCAGTACGGGTCGGGGCAGGGGCCAACGCACAGATACGCAGTATTTT
CDR3: CASTGRGRGQRTDTQYF

J: TRBJ1-1
D: .
V: TRBV6-1
size: .
DNA: TGTGCCAGCAGTGCAGGGAGGAGGACTGAAGCTTTCTTT
CDR3: CASSAGRRTEAFF

J: TRBJ1-6
D: .
V: TRBV14
size: .
DNA: TGTGCCAGCAGCCAAGCTCGGGGGAATAATTCACCCCTCCACTTT
CDR3: CASSQARGNNSPLHF

J: TRBJ1-5
D: .
V: TRBV19
size: once
DNA: TGTGCCAGTAGTATTCTTCAGGGAAATCAGCCCCAGCATTTT
CDR3: CASSILQGNQPQHF

J: TRBJ2-1
D: TRBD1
V: TRBV2
size: .
DNA: TGTGCCAGCGGATCCGGGACAGGTAGTGAGCAGTTCTTC
CDR3: CASGSGTGSEQFF

J: TRBJ2-1
D: TRBD2
V: TRBV6-6
size: .
DNA: TGTGCCAGCAGAAGTTACGGGGGGAGCGGGGAGAATGAGCAGTTCTTC
CDR3: CASRSYGGSGENEQFF

J: TRBJ2-3
D: .
V: TRBV6-5
size: .
DNA: TGTGCCAGCAGTTACTCGTCCAGGGGCAGCACAGATACGCAGTATTTT
CDR3: CASSYSSRGSTDTQYF

J: TRBJ2-1
D: .
V: TRBV5-1
size: .
DNA: TGCGCCAGCCGATTTGATGGGGGCTCGTACAATGAGCAGTTCTTC
CDR3: CASRFDGGSYNEQFF

J: TRBJ1-5
D: TRBD1
V: TRBV10-2
size: .
DNA: TGCGCCAGCAGTCGGACTGGACAGGGGGCAAATCAGCCCCAGCATTTT
CDR3: CASSRTGQGANQPQHF

J: TRBJ1-4
D: .
V: TRBV7-9
size: .
DNA: TGTGCCAGCAGCTTTACCGGGATCCTCCTTGAAAAACTGTTTTTT
CDR3: CASSFTGILLEKLFF

J: TRBJ2-5
D: .
V: TRBV5-4
size: .
DNA: TGTGCCAGCAGCCGGGAAGAGACCCAGTACTTC
CDR3: CASSREETQYF

J: TRBJ2-1
D: .
V: TRBV18
size: .
DNA: TGTGCCAGCTCACCACCTGGGCTGGGGGGCAATGAGCAGTTCTTC
CDR3: CASSPPGLGGNEQFF

J: TRBJ2-7
D: TRBD1
V: TRBV9
size: few
DNA: TGTGCCAGCAGCGTAGGACAGGGGACCTACGAGCAGTACTTC
CDR3: CASSVGQGTYEQYF

J: TRBJ2-3
D: .
V: TRBV9
size: .
DNA: TGTGCCAGCAGCCCCCCCAGGGTAGATACGCAGTATTTT
CDR3: CASSPPRVDTQYF

J: TRBJ2-1
D: TRBD2
V: TRBV9
size: .
DNA: TGTGCCAGCAGCGTAGATGCGGGGGGGCTGGACTACACCAATGAGCAGTTCTTC
CDR3: CASSVDAGGLDYTNEQFF

J: TRBJ2-2
D: .
V: TRBV19
size: .
DNA: TGTGCCAGTAGTATAGTGGGGCAGCACGGGGAGCTGTTTTTT
CDR3: CASSIVGQHGELFF

J: TRBJ2-5
D: .
V: TRBV11-2
size: few
DNA: TGTGCCAGCAGCTTAGAACTATCGGAGACCCAGTACTTC
CDR3: CASSLELSETQYF

J: TRBJ1-4
D: .
V: TRBV19
size: .
DNA: TGTGCCAGTAGTAGGCCAGGCCTTAATGAAAAACTGTTTTTT
CDR3: CASSRPGLNEKLFF

J: TRBJ1-1
D: TRBD1
V: TRBV19
size: .
DNA: TGTGCCAGTAACCACAGGGGGGGGAACACTGAAGCTTTCTTT
CDR3: CASNHRGGNTEAFF

J: TRBJ2-1
D: TRBD2
V: TRBV29-1
size: .
DNA: TGCAGCGTTGTGGGGGGGGATCCCTACAATGAGCAGTTCTTC
CDR3: CSVVGGDPYNEQFF

J: TRBJ1-4
D: .
V: TRBV5-1
size: once
DNA: TGCGCCAGCAGCGATCCTAAGGGGGGGCCTAATGAAAAACTGTTTTTT
CDR3: CASSDPKGGPNEKLFF

J: TRBJ1-5
D: .
V: TRBV4-1
size: .
DNA: TGCGCCAGCAGCCAAGATGATTCCAGAGGGGGTCAGCCCCAGCATTTT
CDR3: CASSQDDSRGGQPQHF

J: TRBJ1-6
D: TRBD1
V: TRBV28
size: few
DNA: TGTGCCAGCAGTCCCGGGACAGGGGCCAATTCACCCCTCCACTTT
CDR3: CASSPGTGANSPLHF

J: TRBJ2-7
D: .
V: TRBV4-1
size: once
DNA: TGCGCCAGCAGCCGGGGCGGCGGACAAACCTACGAGCAGTACTTC
CDR3: CASSRGGGQTYEQYF

J: TRBJ1-5
D: TRBD1
V: TRBV19
size: few
DNA: TGTGCCAGTAGTATATTGGGACAGCCGAATCAGCCCCAGCATTTT
CDR3: CASSILGQPNQPQHF

J: TRBJ1-3
D: .
V: TRBV5-1
size: .
DNA: TGCGCCAGCAGCTTGGCCCGGGGGGCCACCTCTGGAAACACCATATATTTT
CDR3: CASSLARGATSGNTIYF

J: TRBJ2-3
D: .
V: TRBV9
size: .
DNA: TGTGCCAGCAGCGCCGGTGGGGCCCGTAGCACAGATACGCAGTATTTT
CDR3: CASSAGGARSTDTQYF

J: TRBJ1-3
D: TRBD1
V: TRBV4-3
size: .
DNA: TGCGCCAGCAGCCATGTACAGGGGGGGAATGGAAACACCATATATTTT
CDR3: CASSHVQGGNGNTIYF

J: TRBJ1-2
D: TRBD1
V: TRBV5-1
size: .
DNA: TGCGCCAGCAGACCAACCGGGACAGTCCCTTTCCGTAACTATGGCTACACCTTC
CDR3: CASRPTGTVPFRNYGYTF

J: TRBJ1-3
D: .
V: TRBV7-7
size: .
DNA: TGTGCCAGCAGCTTAAAGGGGCCTGGAAACACCATATATTTT
CDR3: CASSLKGPGNTIYF

J: TRBJ2-5
D: .
V: TRBV7-2
size: .
DNA: TGTGCCAGCAGCAAAGACGGGGAGACCCAGTACTTC
CDR3: CASSKDGETQYF

J: TRBJ2-7
D: .
V: TRBV6-5
size: .
DNA: TGTGCCAGCAGCCCCGTGGGTGGGGCCGCCTACGAGCAGTACTTC
CDR3: CASSPVGGAAYEQYF

J: TRBJ2-5
D: TRBD2
V: TRBV11-2
size: few
DNA: TGTGCCAGCAGCCTGCGACTAGCGGACCAAGAGACCCAGTACTTC
CDR3: CASSLRLADQETQYF

J: TRBJ1-4
D: .
V: TRBV19
size: .
DNA: TGTGCCAGTGGACTCATTAATGAAAAACTGTTTTTT
CDR3: CASGLINEKLFF

J: TRBJ2-2
D: TRBD2
V: TRBV4-3
size: .
DNA: TGCGCCAGCAGCCAAGATGTGTCTAGCGGAAACACCGGGGAGCTGTTTTTT
CDR3: CASSQDVSSGNTGELFF

J: TRBJ1-1
D: .
V: TRBV19
size: few
DNA: TGTGCCAGTAGTAGTCCCCTTGAAGCTTTCTTT
CDR3: CASSSPLEAFF

J: TRBJ1-3
D: TRBD1
V: TRBV6-1
size: .
DNA: TGTGCCAGCAGTGGCGACAGGGCCTCTGGAAACACCATATATTTT
CDR3: CASSGDRASGNTIYF

J: TRBJ2-7
D: .
V: TRBV18
size: .
DNA: TGTGCCAGCTCACGAGAGGACAGCCCCGAGCAGTACTTC
CDR3: CASSREDSPEQYF